The 19 T cell receptor beta chains reported below all come from one sample, sequenced in a study of cytomegalovirus exposure and HLA in healthy donors. PCR was performed using 60 Vbeta and 13 Jbeta primers. TCRdb's table, derived via immunoSEQ multiplex PCR, lists solely in-frame clones and lacks some. Its clone listing holds about 65,000 clones. The sample was PBMCs. Receptors originate from a boy aged 5-17 years in good health and CMV-seronegative.

J is TRBJ2-5 and V is TRBV7-2, with 8 bases lining up with TRBD2. CDR1 and CDR2 from the germline V gene are SGHTA and FQGNSA. The CDR3 extends over 16 amino acids. J gave up 2 bases and V 0 bases, and 5 bases lay outside the gene matches. The CDR3 DNA is TGTGCCAGCAGCTTAGCGGGCGGGGGGCCTCAAGAGACCCAGTACTTC. It encodes CASSLAGGGPQETQYF.

The rearrangement links TRBV25-1 to TRBJ2-7, with TRBD1 identical over 8 bases. With V trimmed by 6 bases and J by 2 bases, 6 bases remained unmatched. The CDR3 length is 14 residues. The germline V gene has CDR1 MGHDK and CDR2 SYGVNS. The CDR3 region has the DNA TGTGCCAGCAGCGAACCGGGACAGGCCTACGAGCAGTACTTC. Protein product: CASSEPGQAYEQYF.

The chain employs TRBV15 and TRBJ2-7, with D uncertain. Germline CDR1 is LNHNV and CDR2 is YYDKDF (reference sequence). The CDR3 sequence is 15 residues long. Trimming stripped 1 base from V and 0 bases from J, with 10 bases between. CDR3 amino acids: CATSRAGVPSYEQYF. DNA for the CDR3: TGTGCCACCAGCAGAGCAGGCGTACCCTCCTACGAGCAGTACTTC.

The V gene is TRBV30, the J gene TRBJ2-2; 7 nucleotides align to TRBD1. Germline CDR1 reads GTSNPN; CDR2 reads SVGIG (reference sequence). The CDR3 covers 15 residues. With 4 bases clipped from V and 4 bases from J, the junction kept 9 bases outside the gene matches. The CDR3 reads CAWTRGPGVTGELFF. The CDR3 DNA sequence: TGTGCCTGGACAAGGGGGCCCGGGGTCACCGGGGAGCTGTTTTTT.

The J gene is TRBJ2-2, the V gene TRBV29-1, with D possibly matching TRBD2 (7 bases). Germline lookup yields CDR1 SQVTM and CDR2 ANQGSEA. Trimming stripped 6 bases from V and 4 bases from J, with 15 bases between. This CDR3 is built from 14 residues. CDR3 sequence (DNA): TGCAGCGTCCGAGGGGGGGATATCACCGGGGAGCTGTTTTTT. Its translation: CSVRGGDITGELFF.

The chain uses TRBV18 and TRBJ2-5; tentative D call: TRBD2 (7 bases). Trimming cost V 0 bases and J 4 bases, with 9 bases left between them. Germline V gives CDR1 KGHSH, CDR2 LQKENI. CDR3 length: 14 amino acids. CDR3 sequence: CASSPPGGGETQYF. The CDR3 region has the DNA TGTGCCAGCTCACCACCAGGGGGGGGAGAGACCCAGTACTTC.

This rearrangement joins TRBV7-3 to TRBJ2-1; 8 positions agree with TRBD1. Germline V gene sequence: CDR1 SGHTA, CDR2 FQGTGA. CDR3 length: 20 amino acids. With 8 bases clipped from V and 0 bases from J, the junction kept 21 bases outside the gene matches. Here the CDR3 reads CASSARTGTGPMSSYNEQFF. CDR3 DNA: TGTGCCAGCTCCGCCCGCACCGGGACAGGCCCCATGAGCTCCTACAATGAGCAGTTCTTC. Full variable domain (missing parts from reference TRBV7-3 and TRBJ2-1): GAGVSQTPSNKVTEKGKYVELRCDPISGHTALYWYRQSLGQGPEFLIYFQGTGAADDSGLPNDRFFAVRPEGSVSTLKIQRTERGDSAVYLCASSARTGTGPMSSYNEQFFGPGTRLTVL.

The V and J genes are TRBV13 and TRBJ1-2; 8 nucleotides line up with TRBD1. V gave up 5 bases and J gave up 1 base; unmatched junction bases: 6. The germline V gene has CDR1 PRHDT and CDR2 FYEKMQ (reference sequence). CDR3 length equals 15 residues. CDR3 region: CASSVDREINYGYTF. CDR3 coding DNA: TGTGCCAGCAGCGTGGACAGGGAGATTAACTATGGCTACACCTTC.

V is TRBV10-1 and J is TRBJ1-1; D remains ambiguous. The V gene lost 0 bases and the J gene lost 0 bases, with 8 bases spanning the gap. There are 15 residues in the CDR3. From germline, CDR1 is WNHNN and CDR2 SYGVQD (reference sequence). CDR3 amino acids: CASSESFTVNTEAFF. CDR3 nucleotides: TGCGCCAGCAGTGAGTCGTTCACAGTGAACACTGAAGCTTTCTTT.

The chain uses TRBV20-1 and TRBJ1-3, with D unclear. The CDR3 spans 11 residues. The ends were cut back, 7 bases at V and 0 bases at J, with 4 bases in the middle. CDR1 and CDR2 (germline): DFQATT, SNEGSKA (reference sequence). The chain's CDR3 is CSGNSGNTIYF. In DNA, the CDR3 is TGCAGTGGTAACTCTGGAAACACCATATATTTT.

The CDR3 loop is CASSPVRLAKNIQYF. CDR3 sequence (DNA): TGTGCCAGCAGCCCCGTCCGTTTAGCCAAAAACATTCAGTACTTC. The V gene is TRBV5-4, the J gene TRBJ2-4, with D hard to call. CDR1 SGHNT and CDR2 YYREEE come from the germline V gene (reference sequence). The CDR3 totals 15 residues. V lost 4 bases, J lost 0 bases, and 11 bases lay in between.

The chain has TRBV7-2 and TRBJ1-1; the match to TRBD1 covers 10 bases. Trimming removed 5 bases from V and 7 bases from J; junction bases left unmatched: 7. The CDR3 runs to 14 residues. From germline, CDR1 is SGHTA and CDR2 FQGNSA. CDR3 region: CASSGQGGIGEAFF. The CDR3 nucleotides read TGTGCCAGCAGCGGACAGGGGGGAATCGGTGAAGCTTTCTTT.

The chain joins TRBV6-1 to TRBJ1-1; D is unresolved. The V gene's germline CDR1 is MNHNS and CDR2 SASEGT. V was clipped by 1 base and J by 11 bases, with 11 bases between them. This CDR3 is built from 12 residues. In nucleotides, the CDR3 is TGTGCCAGCAGTGAAGGGAGGCTCCTCGCTTTCTTT. Protein product: CASSEGRLLAFF.

The chain carries TRBV29-1 and TRBJ2-7, with D tentatively TRBD1 (6 bases). Per germline, CDR1 SQVTM and CDR2 ANQGSEA. V shed 5 bases and J shed 3 bases, with 14 bases lying between them. This CDR3 is 13 amino acids long. The CDR3 loop reads CSVFTDRVYEQYF. CDR3 nucleotides: TGCAGCGTTTTCACGGACAGAGTCTACGAGCAGTACTTC.

J is TRBJ2-2 and V is TRBV11-2; tentatively, D is TRBD2 (6 bases). The CDR3 is 17 residues long. The V and J ends lost 5 bases and 0 bases respectively, with 16 bases between them. From germline, CDR1 is SGHAT and CDR2 FQNNGV. The DNA of the CDR3 is TGTGCCAGCAGCCCGTATTTTAGCGGATCGAACACCGGGGAGCTGTTTTTT. Protein product: CASSPYFSGSNTGELFF.

The chain links TRBV27 to TRBJ2-7, with 7 positions matching TRBD1. The CDR3 sequence is 15 residues long. Per the germline V gene, CDR1 is MNHEY and CDR2 is SMNVEV (reference sequence). The V gene end was trimmed by 2 bases and the J gene end by 2 bases; junction bases not matched to a gene: 6. The CDR3 sequence is CASSLTGTGAYEQYF. The CDR3 DNA reads as TGTGCCAGCAGTTTAACGGGCACAGGGGCCTACGAGCAGTACTTC.

The CDR3 DNA sequence: TGTGCCAGCAGTTACAGGACACCAATATACAATGAGCAGTTCTTC. Amino acids: CASSYRTPIYNEQFF. J is TRBJ2-1 and V is TRBV6-5, with D possibly being TRBD1 (5 bases). V lost 2 bases to trimming and J lost 4 bases, with 12 bases between them. Per germline, CDR1 MNHEY and CDR2 SVGAGI. The CDR3 contains 15 residues.

The chain carries TRBV7-9 and TRBJ2-1, with D unresolved. The germline gives CDR1 SEHNR, CDR2 FQNEAQ (reference sequence). Trimming cost V 11 bases and J 1 base, with 18 bases left between them. The CDR3 totals 15 residues. CDR3 nucleotide sequence: TGTGCCCCCGGTGCGGCGCGCGATTCCTACAATGAGCAGTTCTTC. This encodes CAPGAARDSYNEQFF.

The J gene is TRBJ2-5, the V gene TRBV2; D gene unclear. V shed 6 bases and J shed 2 bases, with 10 bases lying between them. CDR3 length equals 13 residues. Germline V gene lookup returns CDR1 SNHLY and CDR2 FYNNEI. CDR3 protein: CASSVYKQETQYF. The CDR3 nucleotides read TGTGCCAGCAGCGTCTATAAACAAGAGACCCAGTACTTC.